These T cell receptor beta chains were read from a single sample in a study of graft-versus-host responses after intestinal transplantation. Which antigens these TCRs recognize remains unknown. Some clones are missing from TCRdb's copy, which holds only in-frame ones; the method was immunoSEQ multiplex PCR. The sample carries tens of thousands of clones, roughly 93% recorded once. The sequencing here drew on unstimulated CD4+ T cells sorted from spleen or lymph node cells, taken before transplant. The receptors originated from a human donor who was the organ donor for an intestinal transplant. CDR3s leave out the opening cysteine and the closing phenylalanine or tryptophan. A D gene is named only where the DNA matches it firmly.

>TRBJ1-6|TRBV4-1|NA
ASSPSQISYNSPLH
>TRBJ2-5|TRBV5-4|NA
ASSLTGRKETQY
>TRBJ1-5|TRBV19|NA
ASLGTFGQPQH
>TRBJ1-2|TRBV5-6|NA
ASSDSGYGYT
>TRBJ1-5|TRBV2|NA
ASSERWDQPQH
>TRBJ2-3|TRBV5-1|TRBD2
ASRLAGGTDTQY
>TRBJ2-7|TRBV11-2|TRBD1
ASSTRDRGYYEQY
>TRBJ2-3|TRBV5-4|NA
ASSLDIGSTDTQY
>TRBJ1-5|TRBV9|NA
ASSVAGGNQPQH
>TRBJ1-4|TRBV19|TRBD1
ASTLRGGAPSEKLF
>TRBJ1-1|TRBV5-1|NA
ASSLGRLGMNTEAF
>TRBJ2-1|TRBV7-9|TRBD2
ASSLVAGGNEQF
>TRBJ2-3|TRBV2|NA
ASSPRRPDTQY
>TRBJ2-3|TRBV5-1|TRBD2
ASSPTSGGTDTQY
>TRBJ2-1|TRBV5-1|NA
ASSPEGGKRAYNEQF
>TRBJ2-1|TRBV18|NA
ATGPSSYNEQF
>TRBJ1-1|TRBV6-1|NA
ASSERTSGMNTEAF
>TRBJ2-2|TRBV19|NA
ASSLYRGAGFPGELF
>TRBJ2-2|TRBV5-4|NA
ASSFRTAANTGELF
>TRBJ1-1|TRBV7-3|NA
ASSFRGGTEAF
>TRBJ2-3|TRBV27|NA
ARTGLSTDTQY
>TRBJ2-5|TRBV4-1|NA
ASSQVGGGQETQY